A single sample is the source of the 14 T cell receptor beta chains below, sequenced in a study of shared clonotypes between healthy human individuals (dated by TCRdb to the early 2020s). Libraries were built with the immunoSEQ multiplex PCR assay. Drawn from immuneACCESS, this table holds only the in-frame rearrangements with V and J called that TCRdb kept. Clones are partly lost; checked studies trace under half to an unresolved V gene and leave the rest unexplained. The sample profile shows approximately 2.4 million clones; approximately 94% of them were found once. 0.13% of the sample is held by the ten biggest clonotypes. Sequencing was carried out using naive CD4+ T cells sorted from blood. The cell subset or site label of this sample denotes: CD45RA+ positively selected. These receptors were obtained from a man in his late teens or twenties in good health.

V is TRBV2 and J is TRBJ2-7, with 8 bases identical to TRBD2. With 8 bases clipped from V and 7 bases from J, the junction kept 13 bases outside the gene matches. The CDR3 spans 14 residues. Per germline, CDR1 SNHLY and CDR2 FYNNEI. The CDR3 is CASLSAGGRKEQYF. CDR3 DNA sequence: TGTGCCAGCCTCTCCGCGGGAGGAAGGAAGGAGCAGTACTTC.

CDR3 in amino acids: CASSPLTKNIQYF. The DNA for the CDR3 is TGTGCCAGCAGCCCACTAACCAAAAACATTCAGTACTTC. The chain combines TRBV28 with TRBJ2-4; unclear D gene. This CDR3 is built from 13 residues. Germline CDR1 and CDR2: MDHEN and SYDVKM. The ends were cut back, 6 bases at V and 2 bases at J, with 8 bases in the middle.

V and J are TRBV29-1 and TRBJ2-7; D is undetermined. Germline CDR1 SQVTM, CDR2 ANQGSEA. Deletions cut 6 bases from V and 7 bases from J, with 22 bases between. The CDR3 runs to 14 residues. The CDR3 is CSVVPGSGLEEQYF. The CDR3 region has the DNA TGCAGCGTCGTTCCGGGCAGTGGGCTGGAGGAGCAGTACTTC.

The rearrangement joins TRBV7-3 to TRBJ2-5; D perhaps matches TRBD2 (5 bases). The CDR3 covers 13 residues. Trimming took 5 bases from V and 4 from J, leaving 11 bases between them. Germline-derived CDR1 and CDR2 are SGHTA and FQGTGA. The CDR3 DNA sequence: TGTGCCAGCAGCGGAACTCGGGGAGAGACCCAGTACTTC. As protein: CASSGTRGETQYF.

In the case of this clone: Other DNA sequences in this sample translate to the same CDR3. The V call is TRBV6-5, the J call TRBJ1-1; a possible D gene is TRBD1 (5 bases). This CDR3 is built from 14 residues. Looked up from germline, CDR1 is MNHEY and CDR2 is SVGAGI. The V end lost 2 bases, the J end lost 0 bases, and 7 bases lay between the germline ends. This chain's CDR3 is CASSYTGLNTEAFF. The CDR3 coding sequence is TGTGCCAGCAGTTACACAGGTCTGAACACTGAAGCTTTCTTT.

With regard to this clone: The sample carries other DNA sequences with the same CDR3. This chain uses TRBV2 with TRBJ2-7; D may be TRBD2 (6 bases). The CDR3 has 12 amino acids. Germline V gene data show CDR1 as SNHLY and CDR2 as FYNNEI. Trimming shortened V by 5 bases and J by 7 bases, and 12 bases separated the two germline ends. CDR3 protein: CASSPGGAEQYF. Here the CDR3 DNA reads TGTGCCAGCAGTCCGGGCGGGGCGGAGCAGTACTTC.

The chain employs TRBV7-9 and TRBJ2-7, with TRBD1 matching over 11 bases. Germline lookup yields CDR1 SEHNR and CDR2 FQNEAQ (reference sequence). This CDR3 has 15 amino acids. Unmatched junction bases numbered 11, after V lost 6 bases and J lost 7 bases. CDR3 nucleotides: TGTGCCAGCAGGGGCACTGGACAGGGGGCGCGAGAGCAGTACTTC. This sequence encodes CASRGTGQGAREQYF.

The chain employs TRBV30 and TRBJ1-1; 9 bases align to TRBD1. Trimming at V came to 3 bases and at J to 5 bases, leaving 10 bases not matched to a gene. The CDR3 consists of 15 residues. The V gene's germline CDR1 is GTSNPN and CDR2 SVGIG (reference sequence). CDR3 coding DNA: TGTGCCTGGAGAGTGCGGGACAGGGTAGGAACTGAAGCTTTCTTT. It specifies CAWRVRDRVGTEAFF.

This clone was detected once. The chain combines TRBV2 with TRBJ2-7; D uncertain. V was pared by 4 bases and J by 5 bases, with 15 bases between. The CDR3 has 14 residues. Germline CDR1 reads SNHLY; CDR2 reads FYNNEI. CDR3 in amino acids: CASSVSRLPNEQYF. CDR3 coding DNA: TGTGCCAGCAGTGTGAGCAGACTCCCTAACGAGCAGTACTTC.

The chain has TRBV6-1 and TRBJ1-6, with TRBD1 matching 7 bases. J lost 6 bases, V lost 6 bases, and 5 bases had no gene match. There are 14 residues in the CDR3. Germline CDR1 reads MNHNS; CDR2 reads SASEGT. CDR3 region: CASSPGQFNSPLHF. CDR3 DNA: TGTGCCAGCAGCCCGGGACAGTTTAATTCACCCCTCCACTTT.

This sequence joins TRBV28 and TRBJ2-3; 9 bases map to TRBD2. Germline V gene sequence: CDR1 MDHEN, CDR2 SYDVKM. CDR3 length: 15 amino acids. V shed 8 bases, J shed 5 bases, and the junction held 11 bases outside the gene matches. CDR3 coding DNA: TGTGCCAGCCCACCTCGAGCGGGGGGTAAAGATACGCAGTATTTT. Translation gives CASPPRAGGKDTQYF.

The chain combines TRBV28 with TRBJ2-7, with D unresolved. Trimming left V 1 base short and J 2 bases short, with 12 bases between. The CDR3 totals 15 residues. CDR1 is MDHEN, CDR2 SYDVKM, per germline. The CDR3 reads CASSLSVEVPYEQYF. In DNA form, the CDR3 reads TGTGCCAGCAGTTTATCGGTTGAGGTCCCCTACGAGCAGTACTTC.

The chain links TRBV7-9 to TRBJ1-6, with D possibly TRBD1 on 6 matching bases. This CDR3 spans 14 amino acids. Deletions cut 4 bases from V and 5 bases from J, with 9 bases between. The germline V gene encodes CDR1 SEHNR and CDR2 FQNEAQ (reference sequence). CDR3 bases: TGTGCCAGCAGCTACAGGGATAATAATTCACCCCTCCACTTT. This translates into CASSYRDNNSPLHF.

This clone was detected once. The rearrangement joins TRBV7-6 to TRBJ1-1; D is unresolved. The CDR3 length is 13 residues. The V gene lost 2 bases and the J gene lost 0 bases, with 4 bases spanning the gap. Looked up from germline, CDR1 is SGHVS and CDR2 is FNYEAQ. As DNA, the CDR3 is TGTGCCAGCAGCTTAACCCTGAACACTGAAGCTTTCTTT. Amino acids: CASSLTLNTEAFF.